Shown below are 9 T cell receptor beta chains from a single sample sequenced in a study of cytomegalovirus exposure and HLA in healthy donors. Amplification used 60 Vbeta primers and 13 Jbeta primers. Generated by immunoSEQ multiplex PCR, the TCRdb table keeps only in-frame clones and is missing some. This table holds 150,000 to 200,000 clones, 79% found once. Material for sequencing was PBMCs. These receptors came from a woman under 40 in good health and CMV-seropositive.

Written as DNA, the CDR3 is TGTGCCAGCAGCTTACAGGGGTCCGACTGGGATGAGCAGTTCTTC. As protein: CASSLQGSDWDEQFF. The chain couples TRBV7-2 to TRBJ2-1, with a weak D call TRBD1 (6 bases). There are 15 residues in the CDR3. Per germline, CDR1 SGHTA and CDR2 FQGNSA. Deletions cut 2 bases from V and 8 bases from J, with 16 bases between.

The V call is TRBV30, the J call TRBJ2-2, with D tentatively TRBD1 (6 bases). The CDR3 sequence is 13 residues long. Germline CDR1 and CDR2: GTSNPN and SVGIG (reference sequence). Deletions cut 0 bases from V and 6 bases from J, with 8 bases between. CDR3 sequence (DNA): TGTGCCTGGAGTGTACAGGGTTCCGGGGAGCTGTTTTTT. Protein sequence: CAWSVQGSGELFF.

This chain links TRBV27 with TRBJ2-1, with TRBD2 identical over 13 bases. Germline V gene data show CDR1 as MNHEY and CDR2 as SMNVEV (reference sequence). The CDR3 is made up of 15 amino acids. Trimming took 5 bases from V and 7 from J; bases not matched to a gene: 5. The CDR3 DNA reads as TGTGCCAGCAGTACGCGGACTAGCGGGAGAAATGAGCAGTTCTTC. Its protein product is CASSTRTSGRNEQFF.

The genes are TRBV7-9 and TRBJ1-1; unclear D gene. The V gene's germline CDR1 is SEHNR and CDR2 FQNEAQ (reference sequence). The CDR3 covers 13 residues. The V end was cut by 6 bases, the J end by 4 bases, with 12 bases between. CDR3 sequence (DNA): TGTGCCAGCAGAGACCTCTCGGGCACTGAAGCTTTCTTT. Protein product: CASRDLSGTEAFF.

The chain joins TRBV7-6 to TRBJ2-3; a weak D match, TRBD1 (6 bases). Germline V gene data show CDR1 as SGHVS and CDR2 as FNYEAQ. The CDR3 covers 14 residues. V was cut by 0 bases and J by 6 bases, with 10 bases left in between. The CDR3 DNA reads TGTGCCAGCAGCTTAGCACCGAGGGGGGATACGCAGTATTTT. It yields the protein CASSLAPRGDTQYF.

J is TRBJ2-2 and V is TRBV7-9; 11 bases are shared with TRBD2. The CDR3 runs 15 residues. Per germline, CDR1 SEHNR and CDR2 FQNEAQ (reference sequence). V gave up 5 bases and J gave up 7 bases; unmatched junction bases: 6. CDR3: CASSPRLAGNGELFF. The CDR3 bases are TGTGCCAGCAGCCCGAGACTAGCGGGGAACGGGGAGCTGTTTTTT.

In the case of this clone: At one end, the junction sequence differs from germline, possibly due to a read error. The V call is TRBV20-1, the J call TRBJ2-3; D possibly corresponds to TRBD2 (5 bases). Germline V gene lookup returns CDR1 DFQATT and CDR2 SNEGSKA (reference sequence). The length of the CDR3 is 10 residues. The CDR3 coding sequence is TGCAGTGCATTCCGGGATTCTATACTGTTT. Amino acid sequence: CSAFRDSILF.

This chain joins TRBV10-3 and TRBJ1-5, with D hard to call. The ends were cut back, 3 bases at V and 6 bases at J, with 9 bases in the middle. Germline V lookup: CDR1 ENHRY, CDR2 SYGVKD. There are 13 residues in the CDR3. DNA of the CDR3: TGTGCCATCAGTGACACCCGGGGTCAGCCCCAGCATTTT. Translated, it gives CAISDTRGQPQHF.

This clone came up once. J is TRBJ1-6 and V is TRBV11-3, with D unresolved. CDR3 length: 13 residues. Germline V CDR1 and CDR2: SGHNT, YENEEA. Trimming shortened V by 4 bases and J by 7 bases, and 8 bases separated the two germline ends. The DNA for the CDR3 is TGTGCCAGCAGCTCCCGACTCAATTCACCCCTCCACTTT. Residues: CASSSRLNSPLHF.